The rows below give T cell receptor beta chains drawn from one sample of a study of metastatic and nonmetastatic thyroid tumors. Using MiXCR, TCRdb re-called clones from the PCR reads. The sample carries more than 4,500 clones, under 30% recorded once. The sample comprised adjacent normal tissue. The source is a female donor with papillary thyroid cancer or a benign thyroid nodule (not recorded which). Some clones in this sample may be carry-over from other donors' samples. CDR3s include the opening cysteine and the closing phenylalanine or tryptophan. Each record gives: J gene, clone size, V gene, D gene, CDR3 protein, CDR3 DNA. The D gene is left open where the match is weak. The listing skips clone size in some rows; elsewhere it reads once, few, many or a size class.

J gene: TRBJ2-3
clone size: medium-sized
V gene: TRBV12-3/TRBV12-4
D gene: TRBD2
CDR3 protein: CASSFTVASGDTQYF
CDR3 DNA: TGTGCCAGCAGTTTCACCGTTGCTAGCGGGGATACGCAGTATTTT

J gene: TRBJ2-3
clone size: -
V gene: TRBV5-1
D gene: -
CDR3 protein: CASSPEQVSRSDTQYF
CDR3 DNA: TGCGCCAGCAGCCCGGAGCAGGTCTCTCGATCAGATACGCAGTATTTT

J gene: TRBJ2-1
clone size: medium-sized
V gene: TRBV5-1
D gene: TRBD2
CDR3 protein: CASSLARGVLDEQFF
CDR3 DNA: TGCGCCAGCAGCTTGGCGCGGGGGGTCTTGGATGAGCAGTTCTTC

J gene: TRBJ2-5
clone size: -
V gene: TRBV20-1
D gene: TRBD2
CDR3 protein: CSASPSGGYQETQYF
CDR3 DNA: TGCAGTGCTAGTCCGAGCGGGGGGTACCAAGAGACCCAGTACTTC

J gene: TRBJ2-7
clone size: medium-sized
V gene: TRBV9
D gene: -
CDR3 protein: CASSVGDSYEQYF
CDR3 DNA: TGTGCCAGCAGCGTAGGGGACTCCTACGAGCAGTACTTC

J gene: TRBJ1-6
clone size: medium-sized
V gene: TRBV7-2
D gene: -
CDR3 protein: CASSPQRDSSPLHF
CDR3 DNA: TGTGCCAGCAGCCCACAGCGGGATAGTTCACCCCTCCACTTT

J gene: TRBJ2-1
clone size: -
V gene: TRBV20-1
D gene: -
CDR3 protein: CSARLVGSSNEQFF
CDR3 DNA: TGCAGTGCTAGATTAGTGGGGTCCTCCAATGAGCAGTTCTTC

J gene: TRBJ1-6
clone size: -
V gene: TRBV20-1
D gene: -
CDR3 protein: CSARPGQYNSPLHF
CDR3 DNA: TGCAGTGCTAGACCCGGACAGTATAATTCACCCCTCCACTTT

J gene: TRBJ2-5
clone size: medium-sized
V gene: TRBV24-1
D gene: -
CDR3 protein: CATSDLQQRQETQYF
CDR3 DNA: TGTGCCACCAGTGATTTGCAACAGCGACAAGAGACCCAGTACTTC

J gene: TRBJ2-7
clone size: once
V gene: TRBV5-4
D gene: TRBD2
CDR3 protein: CASSLGGCYEQYF
CDR3 DNA: TGTGCCAGCAGCCTGGGAGGGTGCTACGAGCAGTACTTC

J gene: TRBJ2-2
clone size: few
V gene: TRBV10-3
D gene: -
CDR3 protein: CAIAEDGELFF
CDR3 DNA: TGTGCCATCGCGGAAGACGGGGAGCTGTTTTTT

J gene: TRBJ2-2
clone size: medium-sized
V gene: TRBV27
D gene: -
CDR3 protein: CASSLSTGRTGELFF
CDR3 DNA: TGTGCCAGCAGTTTATCAACAGGGCGTACCGGGGAGCTGTTTTTT

J gene: TRBJ1-4
clone size: many
V gene: TRBV19
D gene: -
CDR3 protein: CASSIGQSPNEKLFF
CDR3 DNA: TGTGCCAGTAGTATAGGGCAGAGCCCTAATGAAAAACTGTTTTTT

J gene: TRBJ2-6
clone size: many
V gene: TRBV3-1
D gene: -
CDR3 protein: CASSHLSSTYGANVLTF
CDR3 DNA: TGTGCCAGCAGCCATCTGTCGTCAACATATGGGGCCAACGTCCTGACTTTC

J gene: TRBJ1-1
clone size: few
V gene: TRBV27
D gene: -
CDR3 protein: CSSSPRGISNTEAFF
CDR3 DNA: TGTTCCAGCAGTCCCCGCGGGATTTCGAACACTGAAGCTTTCTTT

J gene: TRBJ1-6
clone size: -
V gene: TRBV6-1
D gene: -
CDR3 protein: CASSRLPSNSPLRF
CDR3 DNA: TGTGCCAGCAGCAGACTCCCCAGTAATTCACCCCTCCGCTTT

J gene: TRBJ2-7
clone size: -
V gene: TRBV20-1
D gene: TRBD1
CDR3 protein: CSALQGASYEQYF
CDR3 DNA: TGCAGTGCCTTACAGGGGGCCTCCTACGAGCAGTACTTC

J gene: TRBJ2-7
clone size: few
V gene: TRBV25-1
D gene: -
CDR3 protein: CASSANWASRQYF
CDR3 DNA: TGTGCCAGCAGCGCCAATTGGGCTAGTAGGCAGTACTTC

J gene: TRBJ2-7
clone size: few
V gene: TRBV6-2/TRBV6-3
D gene: -
CDR3 protein: CASSYGQRSYEQYF
CDR3 DNA: TGTGCCAGCAGTTACGGACAGCGCTCCTACGAGCAGTACTTC

J gene: TRBJ2-1
clone size: medium-sized
V gene: TRBV7-6
D gene: TRBD2
CDR3 protein: CASSLTSGSSNEQFF
CDR3 DNA: TGTGCCAGCAGCTTAACTAGCGGGTCTTCCAATGAGCAGTTCTTC

J gene: TRBJ2-3
clone size: medium-sized
V gene: TRBV6-2/TRBV6-3
D gene: TRBD1
CDR3 protein: CASSYGWTGTTDTQYF
CDR3 DNA: TGTGCCAGCAGTTACGGTTGGACAGGGACCACAGATACGCAGTATTTT

J gene: TRBJ2-1
clone size: medium-sized
V gene: TRBV20-1
D gene: TRBD2
CDR3 protein: CRASGAAAFEQFF
CDR3 DNA: TGCAGGGCGAGCGGGGCGGCTGCCTTTGAGCAGTTCTTC

J gene: TRBJ1-3
clone size: few
V gene: TRBV6-6
D gene: -
CDR3 protein: CASSYRGGVGNTIYF
CDR3 DNA: TGTGCCAGCAGTTACCGCGGCGGGGTCGGAAACACCATATATTTT

J gene: TRBJ2-3
clone size: -
V gene: TRBV27
D gene: TRBD2
CDR3 protein: CASSPRDPGGGDTQYF
CDR3 DNA: TGTGCCAGCAGTCCGCGGGACCCGGGAGGGGGAGATACGCAGTATTTT

J gene: TRBJ1-1
clone size: medium-sized
V gene: TRBV5-1
D gene: -
CDR3 protein: CASSPETGEAFF
CDR3 DNA: TGCGCCAGCAGCCCTGAGACGGGTGAAGCTTTCTTT

J gene: TRBJ2-3
clone size: few
V gene: TRBV12-3/TRBV12-4
D gene: -
CDR3 protein: CASSLDGGTDTQYF
CDR3 DNA: TGTGCCAGCAGCCTGGACGGAGGGACAGATACGCAGTATTTT

J gene: TRBJ2-6
clone size: medium-sized
V gene: TRBV5-1
D gene: -
CDR3 protein: CASSSGISGANVLTF
CDR3 DNA: TGCGCCAGCAGCTCGGGCATCTCTGGGGCCAACGTCCTGACTTTC

J gene: TRBJ2-4
clone size: -
V gene: TRBV6-1
D gene: TRBD1
CDR3 protein: CASSEAMPGTVKNIQYF
CDR3 DNA: TGTGCCAGCAGTGAAGCCATGCCCGGGACAGTTAAAAACATTCAGTACTTC

J gene: TRBJ1-2
clone size: few
V gene: TRBV25-1
D gene: -
CDR3 protein: CASSASLDGYTF
CDR3 DNA: TGTGCCAGCAGTGCTTCATTGGATGGCTACACCTTC

J gene: TRBJ2-7
clone size: medium-sized
V gene: TRBV29-1
D gene: TRBD1
CDR3 protein: CSAALGQGNEQYF
CDR3 DNA: TGCAGCGCCGCATTAGGACAGGGCAACGAGCAGTACTTC

J gene: TRBJ2-1
clone size: -
V gene: TRBV20-1
D gene: -
CDR3 protein: CSARDSIGNEQFF
CDR3 DNA: TGCAGTGCTAGGGACTCCATAGGGAATGAGCAGTTCTTC

J gene: TRBJ2-3
clone size: -
V gene: TRBV20-1
D gene: TRBD2
CDR3 protein: CSARGEGVTDTQYF
CDR3 DNA: TGCAGTGCTAGGGGGGAGGGTGTCACGGATACGCAGTATTTT

J gene: TRBJ2-2
clone size: -
V gene: TRBV19
D gene: -
CDR3 protein: CASSIQSNTGELFF
CDR3 DNA: TGTGCCAGTAGTATTCAGTCGAACACCGGGGAGCTGTTTTTT

J gene: TRBJ1-4
clone size: few
V gene: TRBV20-1
D gene: TRBD1
CDR3 protein: CSAPGQGNEKLFF
CDR3 DNA: TGCAGTGCTCCGGGACAGGGCAACGAAAAACTGTTTTTT

J gene: TRBJ1-4
clone size: -
V gene: TRBV5-5
D gene: -
CDR3 protein: CASSSDMVRQKLFF
CDR3 DNA: TGTGCCAGCAGCTCTGACATGGTGAGGCAAAAACTGTTTTTT

J gene: TRBJ1-6
clone size: medium-sized
V gene: TRBV10-3
D gene: TRBD1
CDR3 protein: CAIKDRENSPLHF
CDR3 DNA: TGTGCCATCAAGGACAGGGAGAATTCACCCCTCCACTTT

J gene: TRBJ2-1
clone size: few
V gene: TRBV6-1
D gene: TRBD2
CDR3 protein: CASSQDLRLAGSNEQFF
CDR3 DNA: TGTGCCAGCAGCCAAGACCTACGACTAGCGGGAAGTAATGAGCAGTTCTTC

J gene: TRBJ2-2
clone size: -
V gene: TRBV5-1
D gene: -
CDR3 protein: CASSSEAGTGELFF
CDR3 DNA: TGCGCCAGCAGCTCGGAGGCGGGCACCGGGGAGCTGTTTTTT

J gene: TRBJ2-1
clone size: large
V gene: TRBV14
D gene: TRBD2
CDR3 protein: CASSPGLAGLRSYNEQFF
CDR3 DNA: TGTGCCAGCAGCCCGGGACTAGCGGGACTAAGATCCTACAATGAGCAGTTCTTC

J gene: TRBJ2-7
clone size: -
V gene: TRBV20-1
D gene: TRBD2
CDR3 protein: CSARVAGGMGEQYF
CDR3 DNA: TGCAGTGCTAGAGTAGCGGGAGGAATGGGGGAGCAGTACTTC

J gene: TRBJ2-3
clone size: -
V gene: TRBV6-1
D gene: -
CDR3 protein: CASTSESVWTDTQYF
CDR3 DNA: TGTGCCAGCACAAGCGAAAGTGTTTGGACAGATACGCAGTATTTT

J gene: TRBJ2-7
clone size: many
V gene: TRBV7-9
D gene: -
CDR3 protein: CASSPLGAAREQYF
CDR3 DNA: TGTGCCAGCAGCCCCCTAGGGGCGGCGCGGGAGCAGTACTTC

J gene: TRBJ2-6
clone size: -
V gene: TRBV5-1
D gene: -
CDR3 protein: CASSLASGRRDSGANVLTF
CDR3 DNA: TGCGCCAGCAGCTTGGCCAGTGGCAGAAGAGACTCTGGGGCCAACGTCCTGACTTTC

J gene: TRBJ2-1
clone size: few
V gene: TRBV19
D gene: -
CDR3 protein: CASSYGGAFYNEQFF
CDR3 DNA: TGTGCCAGTAGTTACGGGGGAGCCTTCTACAATGAGCAGTTCTTC

J gene: TRBJ1-2
clone size: -
V gene: TRBV20-1
D gene: -
CDR3 protein: CSAYVRLGGYTF
CDR3 DNA: TGCAGTGCTTATGTCCGGTTGGGGGGCTACACCTTC

J gene: TRBJ2-1
clone size: -
V gene: TRBV5-1
D gene: TRBD2
CDR3 protein: CASSLMLAGGVYNEQFF
CDR3 DNA: TGCGCCAGCAGCTTGATGCTAGCGGGAGGTGTGTACAATGAGCAGTTCTTC

J gene: TRBJ1-5
clone size: -
V gene: TRBV6-1
D gene: TRBD1
CDR3 protein: CASSESGTGYQPQHF
CDR3 DNA: TGTGCCAGCAGTGAATCCGGGACAGGGTACCAGCCCCAGCATTTT